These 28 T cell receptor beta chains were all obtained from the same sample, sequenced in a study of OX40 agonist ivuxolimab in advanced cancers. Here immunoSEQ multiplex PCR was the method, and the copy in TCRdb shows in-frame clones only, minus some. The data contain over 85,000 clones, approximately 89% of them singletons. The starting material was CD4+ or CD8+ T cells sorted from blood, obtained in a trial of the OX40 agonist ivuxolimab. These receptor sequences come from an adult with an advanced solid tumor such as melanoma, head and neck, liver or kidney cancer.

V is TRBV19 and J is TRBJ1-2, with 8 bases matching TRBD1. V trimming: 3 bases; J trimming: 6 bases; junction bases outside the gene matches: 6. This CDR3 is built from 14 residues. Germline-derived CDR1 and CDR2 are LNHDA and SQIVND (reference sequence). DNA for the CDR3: TGTGCCAGTAGTATTGACAGGGGCTTACATGGCTACACCTTC. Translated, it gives CASSIDRGLHGYTF. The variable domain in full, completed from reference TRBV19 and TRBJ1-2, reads DGGITQSPKYLFRKEGQNVTLSCEQNLNHDAMYWYRQDPGQGLRLIYYSQIVNDFQKGDIAEGYSVSREKKESFPLTVTSAQKNPTAFYLCASSIDRGLHGYTFGSGTRLTVV.

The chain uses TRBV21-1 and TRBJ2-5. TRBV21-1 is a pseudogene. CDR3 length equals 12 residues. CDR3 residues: CASSRFQETQYF. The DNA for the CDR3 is TGTGCCAGCAGCAGATTCCAAGAGACCCAGTACTTC.

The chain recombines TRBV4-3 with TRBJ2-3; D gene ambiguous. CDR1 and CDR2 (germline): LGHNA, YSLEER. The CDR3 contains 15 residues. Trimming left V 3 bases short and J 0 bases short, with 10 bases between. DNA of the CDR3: TGCGCCAGCAGCCACAGAATATCTAGCACAGATACGCAGTATTTT. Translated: CASSHRISSTDTQYF.

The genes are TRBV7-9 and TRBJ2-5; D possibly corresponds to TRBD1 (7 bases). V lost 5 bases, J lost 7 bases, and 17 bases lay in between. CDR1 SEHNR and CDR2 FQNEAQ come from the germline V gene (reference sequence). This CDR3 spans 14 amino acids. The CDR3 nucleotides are TGTGCCAGCAGCCCCCGGGACTGGGACAGGACCCAGTACTTC. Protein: CASSPRDWDRTQYF.

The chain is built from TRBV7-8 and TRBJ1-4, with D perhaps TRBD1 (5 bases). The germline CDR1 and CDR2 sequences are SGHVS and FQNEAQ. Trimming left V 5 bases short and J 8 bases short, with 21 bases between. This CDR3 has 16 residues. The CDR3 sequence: CASSPDPLGGWEKLFF. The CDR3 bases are TGTGCCAGCAGCCCAGATCCCTTGGGGGGTTGGGAAAAACTGTTTTTT.

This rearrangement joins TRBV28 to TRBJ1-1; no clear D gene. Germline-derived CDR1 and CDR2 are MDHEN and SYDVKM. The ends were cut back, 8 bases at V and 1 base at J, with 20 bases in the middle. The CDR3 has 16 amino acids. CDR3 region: CASPPALGAANTEAFF. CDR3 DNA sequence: TGTGCCAGCCCACCCGCGCTTGGAGCGGCGAACACTGAAGCTTTCTTT.

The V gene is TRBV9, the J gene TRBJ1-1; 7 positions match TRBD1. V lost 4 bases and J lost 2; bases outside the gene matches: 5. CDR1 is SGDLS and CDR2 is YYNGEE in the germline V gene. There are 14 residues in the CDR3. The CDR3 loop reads CASSSRDRNTEAFF. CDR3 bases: TGTGCCAGCAGCTCTCGGGACAGAAACACTGAAGCTTTCTTT.

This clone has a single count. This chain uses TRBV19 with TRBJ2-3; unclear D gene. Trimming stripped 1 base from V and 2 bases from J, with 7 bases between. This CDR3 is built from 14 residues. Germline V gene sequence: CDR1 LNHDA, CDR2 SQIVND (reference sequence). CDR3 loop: CASSIGTTTDTQYF. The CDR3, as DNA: TGTGCCAGTAGTATAGGGACCACCACAGATACGCAGTATTTT.

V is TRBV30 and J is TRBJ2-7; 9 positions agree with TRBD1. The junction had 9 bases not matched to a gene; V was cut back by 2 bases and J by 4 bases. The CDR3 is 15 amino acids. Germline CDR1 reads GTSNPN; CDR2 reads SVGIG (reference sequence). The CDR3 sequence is CAWSRGQGLYYEQYF. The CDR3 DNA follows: TGTGCCTGGAGTAGGGGACAGGGCCTTTATTACGAGCAGTACTTC. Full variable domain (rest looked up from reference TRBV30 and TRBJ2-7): SQTIHQWPATLVQPVGSPLSLECTVEGTSNPNLYWYRQAAGRGLQLLFYSVGIGQISSEVPQNLSASRPQDRQFILSSKKLLLSDSGFYLCAWSRGQGLYYEQYFGPGTRLTVT.

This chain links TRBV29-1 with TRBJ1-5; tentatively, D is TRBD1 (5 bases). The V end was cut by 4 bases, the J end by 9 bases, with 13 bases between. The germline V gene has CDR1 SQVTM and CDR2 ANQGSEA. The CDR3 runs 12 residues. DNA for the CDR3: TGCAGCGTTGGCGGGGGGGATCGGCCCCAGCATTTT. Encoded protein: CSVGGGDRPQHF. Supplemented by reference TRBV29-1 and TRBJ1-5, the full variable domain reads SAVISQKPSRDICQRGTSLTIQCQVDSQVTMMFWYRQQPGQSLTLIATANQGSEATYESGFVIDKFPISRPNLTFSTLTVSNMSPEDSSIYLCSVGGGDRPQHFGDGTRLSIL.

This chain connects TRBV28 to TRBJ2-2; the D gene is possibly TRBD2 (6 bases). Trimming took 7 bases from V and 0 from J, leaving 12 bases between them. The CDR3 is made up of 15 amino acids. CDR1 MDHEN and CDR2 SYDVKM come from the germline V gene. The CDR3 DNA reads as TGTGCCAGCACCTCGGCGGGGTCGAACACCGGGGAGCTGTTTTTT. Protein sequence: CASTSAGSNTGELFF.

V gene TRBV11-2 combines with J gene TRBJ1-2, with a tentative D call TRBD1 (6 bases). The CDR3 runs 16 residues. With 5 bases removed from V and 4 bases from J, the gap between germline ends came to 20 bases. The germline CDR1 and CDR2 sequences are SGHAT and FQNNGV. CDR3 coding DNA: TGTGCCAGCAGCAACCGCTTCCGTACGGGGGCCTATGGCTACACCTTC. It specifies CASSNRFRTGAYGYTF.

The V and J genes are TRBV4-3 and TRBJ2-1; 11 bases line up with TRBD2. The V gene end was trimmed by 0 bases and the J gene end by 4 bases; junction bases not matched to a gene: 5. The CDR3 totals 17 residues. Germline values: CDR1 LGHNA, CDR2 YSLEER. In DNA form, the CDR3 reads TGCGCCAGCAGCCAAGAGGCTAGCGGGGGGATTTACAATGAGCAGTTCTTC. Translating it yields CASSQEASGGIYNEQFF.

In DNA form, the CDR3 reads TGTGCCAGCACCCCCTTAGGAGGGAACAATGAAAAACTGTTTTTT. It yields the protein CASTPLGGNNEKLFF. V gene TRBV27 combines with J gene TRBJ1-4, with D hard to call. CDR1 is MNHEY and CDR2 is SMNVEV in the germline V gene (reference sequence). This CDR3 is built from 15 residues. V was pared by 7 bases and J by 5 bases, with 17 bases between.

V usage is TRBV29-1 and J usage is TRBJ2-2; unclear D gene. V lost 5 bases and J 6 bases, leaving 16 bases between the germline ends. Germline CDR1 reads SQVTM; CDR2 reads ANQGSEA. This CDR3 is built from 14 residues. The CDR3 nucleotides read TGCAGCGTTAAGGTCGGAGCGATCTCCGGGGAGCTGTTTTTT. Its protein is CSVKVGAISGELFF.

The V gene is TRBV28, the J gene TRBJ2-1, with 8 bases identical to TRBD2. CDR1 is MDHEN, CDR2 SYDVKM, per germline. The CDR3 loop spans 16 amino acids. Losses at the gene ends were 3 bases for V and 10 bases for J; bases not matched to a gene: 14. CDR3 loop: CASSFSHSGNKYEQFF. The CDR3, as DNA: TGTGCCAGCAGTTTCTCTCATAGCGGGAACAAATACGAGCAGTTCTTC.

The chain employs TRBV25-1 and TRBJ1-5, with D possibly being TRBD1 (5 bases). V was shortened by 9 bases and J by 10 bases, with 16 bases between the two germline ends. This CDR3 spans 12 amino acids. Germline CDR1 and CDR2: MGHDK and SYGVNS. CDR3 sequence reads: CASQRGSLPQHF. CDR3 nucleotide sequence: TGTGCCAGTCAAAGGGGTTCCCTACCCCAGCATTTT.

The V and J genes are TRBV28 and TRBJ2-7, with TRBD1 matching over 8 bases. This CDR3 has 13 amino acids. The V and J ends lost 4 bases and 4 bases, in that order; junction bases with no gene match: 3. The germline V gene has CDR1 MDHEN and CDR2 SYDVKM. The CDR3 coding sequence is TGTGCCAGCAGTTCCACAGGGGGGTACGAGCAGTACTTC. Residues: CASSSTGGYEQYF.

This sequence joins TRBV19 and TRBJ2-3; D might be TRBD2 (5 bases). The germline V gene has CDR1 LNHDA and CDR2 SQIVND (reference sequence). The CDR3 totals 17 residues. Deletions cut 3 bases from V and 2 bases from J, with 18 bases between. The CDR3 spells CASSILRGRPSTDTQYF. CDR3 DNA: TGTGCCAGTAGTATCCTCCGAGGGAGACCCTCCACAGATACGCAGTATTTT.

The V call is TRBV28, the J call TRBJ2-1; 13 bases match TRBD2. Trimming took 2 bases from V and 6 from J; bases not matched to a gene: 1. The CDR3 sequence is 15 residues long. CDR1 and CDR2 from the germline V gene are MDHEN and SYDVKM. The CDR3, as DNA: TGTGCCAGCAGTTTACGGACTAGCGGGAGCAATGAGCAGTTCTTC. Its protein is CASSLRTSGSNEQFF. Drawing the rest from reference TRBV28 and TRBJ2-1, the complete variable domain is DVKVTQSSRYLVKRTGEKVFLECVQDMDHENMFWYRQDPGLGLRLIYFSYDVKMKEKGDIPEGYSVSREKKERFSLILESASTNQTSMYLCASSLRTSGSNEQFFGPGTRLTVL.

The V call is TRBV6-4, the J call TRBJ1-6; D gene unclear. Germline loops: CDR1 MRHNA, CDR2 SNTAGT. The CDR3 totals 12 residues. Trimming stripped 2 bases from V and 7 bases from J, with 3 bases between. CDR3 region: CASSDKNSPLHF. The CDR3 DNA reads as TGTGCCAGCAGTGACAAAAATTCACCCCTCCACTTT.

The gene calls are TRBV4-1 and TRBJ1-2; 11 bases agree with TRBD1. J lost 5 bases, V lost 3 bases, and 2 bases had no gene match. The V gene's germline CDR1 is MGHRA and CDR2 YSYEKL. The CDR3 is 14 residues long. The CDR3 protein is CASSHGQGAYGYTF. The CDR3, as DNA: TGCGCCAGCAGCCATGGACAGGGGGCTTATGGCTACACCTTC.

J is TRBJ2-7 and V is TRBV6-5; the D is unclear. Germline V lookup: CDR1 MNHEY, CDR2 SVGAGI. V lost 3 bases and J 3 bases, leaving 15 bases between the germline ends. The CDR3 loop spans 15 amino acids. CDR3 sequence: CASSYSSVLFYEQYF. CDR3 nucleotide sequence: TGTGCCAGCAGTTATTCGTCGGTGCTTTTCTACGAGCAGTACTTC.

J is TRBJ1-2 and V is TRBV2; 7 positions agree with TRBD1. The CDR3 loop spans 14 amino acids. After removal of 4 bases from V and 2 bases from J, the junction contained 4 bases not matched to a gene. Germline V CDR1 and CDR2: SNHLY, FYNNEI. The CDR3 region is CASSGGQTNYGYTF. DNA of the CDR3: TGTGCCAGCAGTGGGGGACAGACGAACTATGGCTACACCTTC.

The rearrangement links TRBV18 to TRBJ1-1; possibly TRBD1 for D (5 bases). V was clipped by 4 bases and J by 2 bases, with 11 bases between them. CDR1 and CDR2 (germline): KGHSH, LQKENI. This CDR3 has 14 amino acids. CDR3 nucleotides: TGTGCCAGCTCACTTCCAACAGGTAACACTGAAGCTTTCTTT. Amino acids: CASSLPTGNTEAFF.

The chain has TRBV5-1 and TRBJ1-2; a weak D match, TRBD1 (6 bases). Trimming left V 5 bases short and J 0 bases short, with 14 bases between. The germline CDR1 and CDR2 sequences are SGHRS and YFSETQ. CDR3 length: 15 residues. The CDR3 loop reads CASRMSGDPNYGYTF. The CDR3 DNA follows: TGCGCCAGCAGAATGTCAGGGGACCCTAACTATGGCTACACCTTC.

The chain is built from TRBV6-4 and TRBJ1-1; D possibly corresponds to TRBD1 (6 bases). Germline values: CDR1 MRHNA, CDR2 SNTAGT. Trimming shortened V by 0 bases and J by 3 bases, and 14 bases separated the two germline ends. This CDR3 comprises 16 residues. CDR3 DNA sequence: TGTGCCAGCAGTGACTCACTTCAACAGGGCGACACTGAAGCTTTCTTT. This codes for CASSDSLQQGDTEAFF.

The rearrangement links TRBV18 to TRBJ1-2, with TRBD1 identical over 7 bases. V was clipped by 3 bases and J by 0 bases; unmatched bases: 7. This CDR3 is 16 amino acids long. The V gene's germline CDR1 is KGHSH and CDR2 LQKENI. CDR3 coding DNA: TGTGCCAGCTCACCCCGAGACAGGGTGGCTAACTATGGCTACACCTTC. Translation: CASSPRDRVANYGYTF.